This TCR beta chain was sequenced in a study of blood T cell repertoires in COVID-19. The CDR3 spans 16 residues. The J segment lost 6 bases and the V segment lost 1 base, leaving 11 bases of the junction unmatched. Looked up from germline, CDR1 is SGHDT and CDR2 is YYEEEE. In the study's own analysis: Amplification of reference gene primers was used by the study to estimate nucleated cell counts. Here immunoSEQ multiplex PCR was the method, and the copy in TCRdb shows in-frame clones only, minus some. The V and J calls and clone size are taken from that table; D and trimming were inferred from the DNA. The sample holds 250,000 or so clones, around 89% seen once.

The clonotype was recovered from a woman aged 25 to 39 with COVID-19, enrolled during active disease. The sequenced sample was peripheral blood. This chain links TRBV5-6 with TRBJ2-3, with 7 bases lining up with TRBD2. The CDR3 DNA reads as TGTGCCAGCAGCTTGCCAGGCGCGGGGGTGGCGGATACGCAGTATTTT. Its translation is CASSLPGAGVADTQYF.